Sequencing of this T cell receptor (beta chain) was carried out in a study of cytotoxic CD8 clonotypes in ibrutinib-treated CLL. Study overall: Partial responses totalled about 24 and complete responses 2; after median about 67 months, around 14 remained remitted and approximately twelve progressed. Study-level points and caveats: For progressing versus sustained-remission patients, sampling times were not the same.

Details on this clone: Its target is unknown.

Looked up from germline, CDR1 is WNHNN and CDR2 is SYGVQD (reference sequence). V was pared by 5 bases and J by 0 bases, with 8 bases between. The CDR3 sequence is 13 residues long. Only in-frame clones appear in the TCRdb table, and some are missing; sequencing was by immunoSEQ multiplex PCR. The sample carries about 300,000 clones, roughly 70% recorded once. The J gene is TRBJ2-7, the V gene TRBV10-1; D is unclear. The sequence was obtained from a human donor with chronic lymphocytic leukemia. The sample consisted of PBMCs, taken after 36 months of ibrutinib treatment. The CDR3 loop reads CASSPVDSYEQYF. The CDR3 coding sequence is TGCGCCAGCAGTCCGGTGGACTCCTACGAGCAGTACTTC.